This T cell receptor beta chain was identified during a study of cytomegalovirus exposure and HLA in healthy donors. In the PCR, 60 Vbeta and 13 Jbeta primers were used. Clones were read by immunoSEQ multiplex PCR, and TCRdb kept only the in-frame ones, dropping some. The sample holds 180,000 or so clones; about 86% are singletons and the top ten take 0.25% to 0.4%. Germline lookup yields CDR1 SGHKS and CDR2 YYEKEE (reference sequence). Trimming removed 4 bases at V and 4 bases at J, with 15 bases between. This CDR3 spans 15 amino acids. This TCR was recovered from a woman younger than 45 in good health and CMV-seronegative. This chain connects TRBV5-5 to TRBJ1-5, with D uncertain. Sequencing input: PBMCs. CDR3 amino acids: CASSPLGLANQPQHF. CDR3 in DNA: TGTGCCAGCAGCCCCCTTGGACTGGCGAATCAGCCCCAGCATTTT.